A selection of T cell receptor beta chains follows, all from one sample in a study of cytomegalovirus exposure and HLA in healthy donors. Profiled with immunoSEQ multiplex PCR; TCRdb holds only in-frame clones, not every one. This table holds about 43,000 clones, 81% found once. Sequenced: PBMCs. The origin of the receptors is a man aged 45-65 years in good health and CMV-seronegative. CDR3s include the opening cysteine and the closing phenylalanine or tryptophan. The order of the fields is J gene, clone size, D gene, V gene, CDR3 DNA, CDR3 protein. The D gene is left open where the match is weak. Expanded clones are given a class, and other clones once, few, many or no size at all.

TRBJ2-7	-	-	TRBV7-9	TGTGCCAGCAGCCCTGGACAGATTTACTACGAGCAGTACTTC	CASSPGQIYYEQYF
TRBJ1-1	once	TRBD1	TRBV7-3	TGTGCCAGCAGCCCGGGACAGGGTTACACTGAAGCTTTCTTT	CASSPGQGYTEAFF
TRBJ2-1	-	TRBD1	TRBV28	TGTGCCAGCAGTCTTCTAGGACAGGTGTGGTATGAGCAGTTCTTC	CASSLLGQVWYEQFF
TRBJ1-5	-	TRBD1	TRBV2	TGTGCCAGCAGTGACCTACAGGGGGTTCAGCCCCAGCATTTT	CASSDLQGVQPQHF
TRBJ2-5	-	-	TRBV6-6	TGTGCCAGCAGCAGGGCGAACAGGGCCCAAGAGACCCAGTACTTC	CASSRANRAQETQYF
TRBJ2-7	-	-	TRBV2	TGTGCCAGCAGCTACGCAGGGAAGCAGTACTTC	CASSYAGKQYF
TRBJ2-1	-	-	TRBV19	TGTGCCAGTACGAGGACACCGAGCCCCTACAATGAGCAGTTCTTC	CASTRTPSPYNEQFF
TRBJ1-2	-	-	TRBV5-4	TGTGCCAGCAGCTTGGGTAAGGGAGGAAACTATGGCTACACCTTC	CASSLGKGGNYGYTF
TRBJ2-7	few	TRBD2	TRBV5-1	TGCGCCAGCAGCTTGGCGCCTAGCGGGGGACCCTACGAGCAGTACTTC	CASSLAPSGGPYEQYF
TRBJ2-4	-	TRBD1	TRBV7-3	TGTGCCAGCAGCTCGCGATTATTTAACAGGGGGGCCAAAAACATTCAGTACTTC	CASSSRLFNRGAKNIQYF
TRBJ2-3	-	-	TRBV29-1	TGCAGCGTTAACACCTTTAGCACAGATACGCAGTATTTT	CSVNTFSTDTQYF
TRBJ2-3	once	-	TRBV4-3	TGCGCCAGCAGCCAAGATTACGGGGTGCCAGATACGCAGTATTTT	CASSQDYGVPDTQYF
TRBJ1-2	-	TRBD1	TRBV5-1	TGCGCCAGCAGCTTGTCAGGGGGCGCGGGCTATGGCTACACCTTC	CASSLSGGAGYGYTF
TRBJ1-5	-	TRBD1	TRBV28	TGTGCCAGCAGTTCGGCAGGGACAGTAAATCAGCCCCAGCATTTT	CASSSAGTVNQPQHF
TRBJ2-2	-	TRBD1	TRBV19	TGTGCCAGTAGAATGGGGACAGTCGGCGGGGAGCTGTTTTTT	CASRMGTVGGELFF
TRBJ2-2	once	-	TRBV18	TGTGCCAGCTCACCGACAGGAGGAACCGGGGAGCTGTTTTTT	CASSPTGGTGELFF
TRBJ2-2	-	TRBD2	TRBV10-3	TGTGCCATCAGTGATTCCAGCGGGAGGATTTCCGGGGAGCTGTTTTTT	CAISDSSGRISGELFF
TRBJ1-6	-	-	TRBV19	TGTGCCAGTAGTACCCAGGGTGTAGGTTCACCCCTCCACTTT	CASSTQGVGSPLHF
TRBJ2-1	-	TRBD2	TRBV18	TGTGCCAGCTCACCCCCATCTAGCGGGAGAATTAATGAGCAGTTCTTC	CASSPPSSGRINEQFF
TRBJ2-1	-	TRBD2	TRBV13	TGTGCCAGCAGCTCAAAGACTAGCGGGGGAATTTACAATGAGCAGTTCTTC	CASSSKTSGGIYNEQFF
TRBJ2-3	-	TRBD2	TRBV19	TGTGCCAGTATCGCGGGAGGTGGAGATACGCAGTATTTT	CASIAGGGDTQYF
TRBJ1-2	-	-	TRBV7-2	TGTGCCAGCAGCCGTCGACAGGCGGGCTACACCTTC	CASSRRQAGYTF
TRBJ1-1	-	-	TRBV6-5	TGTGCCAGCAGTCACAGGGAGGAAGCTTTCTTT	CASSHREEAFF
TRBJ2-1	-	TRBD2	TRBV7-2	TGTGCCAGCAGGACTAGCGGGATTGCCTACAATGAGCAGTTCTTC	CASRTSGIAYNEQFF
TRBJ2-6	once	-	TRBV7-2	TGTGCCAGCAGCCTTAACTCTGGGGCCAACGTCCTGACTTTC	CASSLNSGANVLTF
TRBJ1-2	few	-	TRBV18	TGTGCCAGCTCACCAAGCCCCGGTGAGACTAACTATGGCTACACCTTC	CASSPSPGETNYGYTF
TRBJ2-7	-	-	TRBV6-6	TGTGCCAGCAGTAACAGGGGAGGCGTAGTCGAGCAGTACTTC	CASSNRGGVVEQYF
TRBJ2-6	-	-	TRBV7-9	TGTGCCAGCAGCTTAGCGGGCCATCCAGGGGCCAACGTCCTGACTTTC	CASSLAGHPGANVLTF
TRBJ2-1	-	TRBD2	TRBV7-9	TGTGCCAGCAGCTTAACTGAACTAGCGGGGAATGAGCAGTTCTTC	CASSLTELAGNEQFF
TRBJ1-2	-	-	TRBV10-3	TGTGCCACTTCTCTGGAGGGAAATACTAACTATGGCTACACCTTC	CATSLEGNTNYGYTF
TRBJ2-1	-	-	TRBV5-6	TGTGCCAGCAGCCCATGGACTCCGTCCTACAATGAGCAGTTCTTC	CASSPWTPSYNEQFF
TRBJ2-1	once	TRBD2	TRBV27	TGTGCCAGCAGTGTCCGGGGGGGGGCCTACAATGAGCAGTTCTTC	CASSVRGGAYNEQFF
TRBJ1-1	once	-	TRBV7-2	TGTGCCAGCAGCTTCGGGGGGCAGGGCACTGAAGCTTTCTTT	CASSFGGQGTEAFF
TRBJ2-5	-	-	TRBV15	TGTGCCACCAGCAGTATCGGGGTTGGTGGCCAAGAGACCCAGTACTTC	CATSSIGVGGQETQYF
TRBJ1-1	-	TRBD1	TRBV5-1	TGCGCCAGCAGCCCCGGACAGGGGGCTGTCGGGGACACTGAAGCTTTCTTT	CASSPGQGAVGDTEAFF
TRBJ2-7	-	TRBD1	TRBV4-3	TGCGCCAGCAGTTACGGGACAGGGACTGGGGTTGGGGAAGAGCAGTACTTC	CASSYGTGTGVGEEQYF
TRBJ2-1	-	TRBD2	TRBV28	TGTGCCAGCAGACGACTAGCGGAGTCCTACAATGAGCAGTTCTTC	CASRRLAESYNEQFF
TRBJ1-2	-	-	TRBV6-5	TGTGCCAGTACAGATAAGTGGAACTATGGCTACACCTTC	CASTDKWNYGYTF
TRBJ2-5	-	-	TRBV2	TGTGCCAGCAGTCGGGAGACCCAGTACTTC	CASSRETQYF
TRBJ2-7	-	-	TRBV28	TGTGCCAGCAGTGCAACTAGCTTCCCCGAGCAGTACTTC	CASSATSFPEQYF
TRBJ2-5	-	-	TRBV5-4	TGTGCCAGCAGCTTGGCCAGGTTCGAAGAGACCCAGTACTTC	CASSLARFEETQYF
TRBJ2-2	-	TRBD2	TRBV4-3	TGCGCCAGCAGCCAAGGGCTAGCGGGGTCCGGGGAGCTGTTTTTT	CASSQGLAGSGELFF
TRBJ2-2	-	-	TRBV7-6	TGTGCCAGCAGCCAGGGACAGAACACCGGGGAGCTGTTTTTT	CASSQGQNTGELFF
TRBJ1-1	-	-	TRBV27	TGTGCCAGCAGTTTATTCCCTGCGGGAATGAACACTGAAGCTTTCTTT	CASSLFPAGMNTEAFF
TRBJ1-3	-	-	TRBV4-1	TGCGCCAGCAGCCAAGATCGGGGGACCTCTGGAAACACCATATATTTT	CASSQDRGTSGNTIYF
TRBJ2-7	once	TRBD2	TRBV7-2	TGTGCCAGCAGCTTAGAGGGCGGGAGTCTCTATGAGCAGTACTTC	CASSLEGGSLYEQYF
TRBJ1-2	-	-	TRBV29-1	TGCAGCGTGACACGGGGGAATAGTTATGGCTACACCTTC	CSVTRGNSYGYTF
TRBJ2-6	-	TRBD2	TRBV4-2	TGTGCCAGCAGCCAAATGACTAGCGGGACCGGGGCCAACGTCCTGACTTTC	CASSQMTSGTGANVLTF
TRBJ1-1	-	-	TRBV28	TGTGCCAACAGCCGGCGGGGGGCGAACACTGAAGCTTTCTTT	CANSRRGANTEAFF
TRBJ1-4	-	TRBD1	TRBV6-6	TGTGCCAGCAACCTGGACAGGTATAATGAAAAACTGTTTTTT	CASNLDRYNEKLFF
TRBJ2-2	once	-	TRBV28	TGTGCCAGCAGCCCGATTAGCTGGCGGCCCTCGAACACCGGGGAGCTGTTTTTT	CASSPISWRPSNTGELFF
TRBJ2-7	once	-	TRBV18	TGTGCCAGCTCACCCTGGACTGGCGAGCAGTACTTC	CASSPWTGEQYF
TRBJ2-2	-	-	TRBV4-1	TGCGCCAGCAGCCCACGGCGGGATCCCGGGGAGCTGTTTTTT	CASSPRRDPGELFF
TRBJ2-3	once	TRBD2	TRBV9	TGTGCCAGCAGCGTAGGCGAGCGAGCGGGAGATGGCACAGATACGCAGTATTTT	CASSVGERAGDGTDTQYF